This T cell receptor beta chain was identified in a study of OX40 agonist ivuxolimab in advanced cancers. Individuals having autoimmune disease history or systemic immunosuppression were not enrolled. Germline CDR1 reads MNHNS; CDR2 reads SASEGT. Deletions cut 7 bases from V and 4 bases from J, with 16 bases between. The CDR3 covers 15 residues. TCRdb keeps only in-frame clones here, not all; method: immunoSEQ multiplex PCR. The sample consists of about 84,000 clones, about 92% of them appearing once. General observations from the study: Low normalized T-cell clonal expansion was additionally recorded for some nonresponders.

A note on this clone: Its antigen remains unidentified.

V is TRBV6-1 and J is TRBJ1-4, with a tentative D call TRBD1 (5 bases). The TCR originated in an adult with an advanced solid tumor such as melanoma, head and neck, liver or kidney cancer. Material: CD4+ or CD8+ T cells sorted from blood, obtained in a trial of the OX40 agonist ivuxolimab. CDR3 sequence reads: CASTIIGGFNEKLFF. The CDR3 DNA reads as TGTGCCAGCACTATCATTGGGGGTTTTAATGAAAAACTGTTTTTT.